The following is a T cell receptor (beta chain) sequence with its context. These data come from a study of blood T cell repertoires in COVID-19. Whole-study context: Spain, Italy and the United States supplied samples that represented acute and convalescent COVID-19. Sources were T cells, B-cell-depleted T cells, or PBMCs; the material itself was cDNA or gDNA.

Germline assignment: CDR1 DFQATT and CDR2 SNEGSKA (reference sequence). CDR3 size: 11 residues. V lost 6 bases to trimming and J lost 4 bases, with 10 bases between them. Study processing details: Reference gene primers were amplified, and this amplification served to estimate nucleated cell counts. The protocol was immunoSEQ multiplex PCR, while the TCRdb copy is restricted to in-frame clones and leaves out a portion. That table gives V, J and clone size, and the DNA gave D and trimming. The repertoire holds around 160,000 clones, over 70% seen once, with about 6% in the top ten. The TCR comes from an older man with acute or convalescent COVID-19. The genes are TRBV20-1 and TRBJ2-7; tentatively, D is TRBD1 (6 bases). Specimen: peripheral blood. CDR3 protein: CSAPTGYEQYF. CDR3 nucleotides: TGCAGTGCACCTACAGGGTACGAGCAGTACTTC.